This T cell receptor beta chain was profiled in a study of blood T cell repertoires in COVID-19. Looking at the study overall: From T cells, B-cell-depleted T cells, or PBMCs came the material, which was cDNA or gDNA.

V was pared by 3 bases and J by 5 bases, with 8 bases between. The CDR3 runs to 13 residues. Germline V lookup: CDR1 ENHRY, CDR2 SYGVKD. Profiling relied on immunoSEQ multiplex PCR, and the TCRdb table lists in-frame clones only, not all of them. The table includes 35,000 to 50,000 clones, 70% to 90% detected once. The chain joins TRBV10-3 to TRBJ1-5; TRBD1 is a possible D gene (6 bases). The sequence derives from a man aged 60 to 69 with active COVID-19. What was sequenced was peripheral blood. The CDR3 DNA reads TGTGCCATCAGTGACCCAGGGGATCAGCCCCAGCATTTT. Its protein product is CAISDPGDQPQHF.